The present entry profiles one T cell receptor beta chain with its context. Germline assignment: CDR1 SGHAT and CDR2 FQNNGV. Trimming removed 5 bases from V and 8 bases from J; junction bases left unmatched: 6. CDR3 length equals 14 residues. The sample originates from a study of cytomegalovirus exposure and HLA in healthy donors. Vbeta (60) and Jbeta (13) primers were used in the PCR. Sequenced by immunoSEQ multiplex PCR; TCRdb stores in-frame clones only, minus some. The data hold 150,000 to 200,000 clones, with over 60% observed a single time. The TCR originated in a girl aged 5-17 years in good health and CMV-seronegative. Sequenced material: PBMCs. The rearrangement links TRBV11-2 to TRBJ1-4; 9 bases map to TRBD1. In DNA form, the CDR3 reads TGTGCCAGCAGCCCGGGACAGGGAGAGGAAAAACTGTTTTTT. As protein: CASSPGQGEEKLFF. The variable domain in full, completed from reference TRBV11-2 and TRBJ1-4, reads EAGVAQSPRYKIIEKRQSVAFWCNPISGHATLYWYQQILGQGPKLLIQFQNNGVVDDSQLPKDRFSAERLKGVDSTLKIQPAKLEDSAVYLCASSPGQGEEKLFFGSGTQLSVL.